These T cell receptor beta chains were read from a single sample in a study of cytomegalovirus exposure and HLA in healthy donors. Method: immunoSEQ multiplex PCR; TCRdb's copy keeps in-frame clones and lacks some. The sample includes approximately 130,000 clones, roughly 80% of them seen just once. The material sequenced was PBMCs. Source of these receptors: a boy aged 5-17 years in good health and CMV-seronegative. Each CDR3 is given with its conserved first and last residue. D genes are given only for firm matches. For some rows the clone size is stated as once, few or many, or as a class when expanded; others skip it.

clone size	V gene	D gene	J gene	CDR3 DNA	CDR3 protein
-	TRBV6-5	-	TRBJ1-1	TGTGCCAGCAGTTACTCGGTCCGAGAGACTGAAGCTTTCTTT	CASSYSVRETEAFF
-	TRBV5-4	TRBD2	TRBJ2-1	TGTGCCAGCAGCTTGGGGGGCGGCGGGAGTAGCTCCTACAATGAGCAGTTCTTC	CASSLGGGGSSSYNEQFF
-	TRBV11-1	TRBD2	TRBJ2-2	TGTGCCAGCAGCAGGACTAGCGGCCCCACCGGGGAGCTGTTTTTT	CASSRTSGPTGELFF
-	TRBV29-1	-	TRBJ2-5	TGCAGCGGTCGGACTGGGCTTCTAGAGACCCAGTACTTC	CSGRTGLLETQYF
-	TRBV11-2	TRBD1	TRBJ2-7	TGTGCCAGCAGCTTCCGACAGGGGAACGAGCAGTACTTC	CASSFRQGNEQYF
-	TRBV30	TRBD2	TRBJ2-1	TGTGCCTCGGAGCGGGAGGGTGACAATGAGCAGTTCTTC	CASEREGDNEQFF
few	TRBV7-2	-	TRBJ1-1	TGTGCCAGCAGCTTGAGGGATGATGAGACTGAAGCTTTCTTT	CASSLRDDETEAFF
-	TRBV9	TRBD1	TRBJ2-3	TGTGCCAGCAGCGTAGGACAGGGAGGCACAGATACGCAGTATTTT	CASSVGQGGTDTQYF
-	TRBV19	-	TRBJ1-1	TGTGCCAGTGGGGGGAGAAACACTGAAGCTTTCTTT	CASGGRNTEAFF
-	TRBV30	TRBD2	TRBJ2-1	TGTGCCTGGAGTGTACTAGCGGGAGCCTACAATGAGCAGTTCTTC	CAWSVLAGAYNEQFF
-	TRBV7-6	-	TRBJ2-7	TGTGCCAGCAGCCCGGGGGGCGATAGGGCACCCGAGCAGTACTTC	CASSPGGDRAPEQYF
-	TRBV5-1	-	TRBJ2-1	TGCGCCAGCAGTGTAGGCGTAGCGTCGAATGAGCAGTTCTTC	CASSVGVASNEQFF
-	TRBV2	-	TRBJ2-3	TGTGCCAGCAGTGACCAAGGGGACATAGCTAGCACAGATACGCAGTATTTT	CASSDQGDIASTDTQYF
-	TRBV7-9	-	TRBJ1-1	TGTGCCAGCAGCTCAGGGATGGGCACTGAAGCTTTCTTT	CASSSGMGTEAFF
few	TRBV18	TRBD1	TRBJ1-5	TGTGCCAGCTCACTTTACCCGTTCGGGACAGGGGATCAGCCCCAGCATTTT	CASSLYPFGTGDQPQHF
-	TRBV5-1	TRBD2	TRBJ2-1	TGCGCCAGCAGCTTGGGAACTAGCGGGTCCCACAATGAGCAGTTCTTC	CASSLGTSGSHNEQFF
-	TRBV2	TRBD2	TRBJ2-1	TGTGCCAGCGGTGGACGGGACGCGGGGGGCAATGAGCAGTTCTTC	CASGGRDAGGNEQFF
-	TRBV7-9	TRBD2	TRBJ2-7	TGTGCCAGCAGCCCGACCCGGACTAGCGGCTACGAGCAGTACTTC	CASSPTRTSGYEQYF
-	TRBV5-4	-	TRBJ2-6	TGTGCCAGCAGCTTGAGTGCAGGCTCTGGGGCCAACGTCCTGACTTTC	CASSLSAGSGANVLTF
-	TRBV5-6	TRBD1	TRBJ1-2	TGTGCCAGCAGCGGGTACAAGGACAGGATCAATAACTATGGCTACACCTTC	CASSGYKDRINNYGYTF
few	TRBV5-4	TRBD1	TRBJ2-3	TGTGCCAGCAGCCCTGGACAGGGTAACACAGATACGCAGTATTTT	CASSPGQGNTDTQYF
-	TRBV19	TRBD2	TRBJ2-3	TGTGCCAGTAGTATTGATGGCGGGAGACTCCCAGATACGCAGTATTTT	CASSIDGGRLPDTQYF
-	TRBV6-1	-	TRBJ1-2	TGTGCCAGCAGTTGGCAGGGGAGAGATGGCTACACCTTC	CASSWQGRDGYTF
few	TRBV5-4	-	TRBJ2-7	TGTGCCAGCAGCTCTCCGGTAAACGAGCAGTACTTC	CASSSPVNEQYF
-	TRBV7-6	-	TRBJ1-2	TGTGCCAGCAGCCCCGGACTCCGTGGCAGTTCCTATGGCTACACCTTC	CASSPGLRGSSYGYTF
-	TRBV11-2	-	TRBJ1-1	TGTGCCAGCAGCTTAGACCTGAGAGGGGGGAGGGAAACTGAAGCTTTCTTT	CASSLDLRGGRETEAFF
-	TRBV18	-	TRBJ1-2	TGTGCCAGCTCACCACTGGGGTTCGGAGGGGACGGAAACTATGGCTACACCTTC	CASSPLGFGGDGNYGYTF
-	TRBV5-4	TRBD2	TRBJ2-3	TGTGCCAGCAGCCCGAATTTAGCGGGAGGGGGAACAGATACGCAGTATTTT	CASSPNLAGGGTDTQYF
-	TRBV10-3	TRBD1	TRBJ1-1	TGTGCCATCAGTGAGTCGACAGGGGCGGACGGCACTGAAGCTTTCTTT	CAISESTGADGTEAFF
-	TRBV7-9	-	TRBJ1-1	TGTGCCAGCAGCTTAGGTGGGGGGGCTACTGAAGCTTTCTTT	CASSLGGGATEAFF
-	TRBV7-9	-	TRBJ2-2	TGTTCCAGCAGCTCATTCGGGGGGCCGAACACCGGGGAGCTGTTTTTT	CSSSSFGGPNTGELFF
-	TRBV4-3	-	TRBJ2-1	TGCGCCAGCAGCCAGTCGGGATGGGGCTCCTACAATGAGCAGTTCTTC	CASSQSGWGSYNEQFF
-	TRBV7-2	TRBD2	TRBJ2-7	TGTGCCAGCAGCTTTCAGTCCGGGAGGTACGAGCAGTACTTC	CASSFQSGRYEQYF
medium-sized	TRBV6-5	-	TRBJ1-1	TGTGCCAGCAGGAATACAGAGAACACTGAAGCTTTCTTT	CASRNTENTEAFF
-	TRBV7-2	-	TRBJ2-7	TGTGCCAGCAGCCGCGACGGGTCGACCGAGCAGTACTTC	CASSRDGSTEQYF